This paragraph covers one TCR beta chain sequence. This CDR3 is 16 amino acids long. V lost 2 bases and J lost 5, with 19 bases in between. Germline loops: CDR1 SGHDT, CDR2 YYEEEE. Libraries were prepared by immunoSEQ multiplex PCR; TCRdb keeps only in-frame clonotypes and omits some of them. The repertoire holds fewer than 200,000 clones, with around 83% as singletons. The data were obtained in a study of blood T cell repertoires in COVID-19. Seattle participants joined during active infection and were tracked over time. The chain has TRBV5-6 and TRBJ2-5; D remains ambiguous. Sequenced: peripheral blood. The sequence was obtained from a woman aged 70-85 years with COVID-19, enrolled during active disease. CDR3 residues: CASSFGIVPGLETQYF. The CDR3 DNA is TGTGCCAGCAGCTTCGGTATTGTTCCCGGTTTGGAGACCCAGTACTTC.